This TCR beta chain was captured by sequencing in a study of OX40 agonist ivuxolimab in advanced cancers. Looking at the study overall: Patients took ivuxolimab, an agonistic anti-OX40 (CD134) antibody. Findings and caveats of the study: There were, on average, more expanded clones in CD8+ T cells than in CD4+. At 0.1 to 3.0 mg/kg and by week 6, CD4+ and CD8+ T cells in the blood had expanded clonally. Patients who responded partially at 0.1-3.0 mg/kg showed clonal expansion ranking among the lowest.

Profiling relied on immunoSEQ multiplex PCR, and the TCRdb table lists in-frame clones only, not all of them. The data contain about 63,000 clones, around 91% of them singletons. Note on this clone: No antigen is known for it.

CDR3 size: 15 residues. Trimming removed 0 bases at V and 4 bases at J, with 11 bases between. The germline CDR1 and CDR2 sequences are SGHRS and YFSETQ. Sequences were derived from CD4+ or CD8+ T cells sorted from blood, sampled in a trial of the OX40 agonist ivuxolimab. The rearrangement links TRBV5-1 to TRBJ1-5; unclear D gene. The receptor comes from an adult with an advanced solid tumor such as melanoma, head and neck, liver or kidney cancer. CDR3 loop: CASSLAGQANQPQHF. The DNA of the CDR3 is TGCGCCAGCAGCTTGGCCGGGCAGGCTAATCAGCCCCAGCATTTT.